Following are 3 T cell receptor beta chains from one sample sequenced in a study of shared clonotypes between healthy human individuals. This table comes from immunoSEQ multiplex PCR, and its TCRdb copy is limited to in-frame clones, with some not included. The sample comprises approximately 2.5 million clones, around 94% of which are singletons, and about 0.13% rests with the top ten. The source material was naive CD4+ T cells sorted from blood. Sample subset: CD45RA+ positively selected. These receptors were taken from a man aged 18 to 30 in good health.

Turning to this clone: The same CDR3 also results from other DNA sequences found in this sample. The chain uses TRBV18 and TRBJ1-5; tentative D call: TRBD1 (5 bases). The CDR3 has 13 amino acids. The germline V gene has CDR1 KGHSH and CDR2 LQKENI. Trimming shortened V by 3 bases and J by 7 bases, and 10 bases separated the two germline ends. CDR3 loop: CASSPGGYQPQHF. The CDR3 coding sequence is TGTGCCAGCTCACCGGGGGGGTACCAGCCCCAGCATTTT.

The chain joins TRBV6-4 to TRBJ2-5; no reliable D call. This CDR3 is built from 14 residues. CDR1 and CDR2 from the germline V gene are MRHNA and SNTAGT. Trimming pared 6 bases from V and 4 bases from J, leaving 15 bases between. The CDR3 here is CASRAGFWGETQYF. In DNA form, the CDR3 reads TGTGCCAGCAGGGCAGGTTTTTGGGGAGAGACCCAGTACTTC.

The rearrangement joins TRBV7-2 to TRBJ2-5; 7 nucleotides line up with TRBD2. The germline CDR1 and CDR2 sequences are SGHTA and FQGNSA. Germline trimming cut 8 bases from V and 4 bases from J; bases unmatched to any gene: 10. The CDR3 sequence is 14 residues long. CDR3 DNA sequence: TGTGCCAGCGCTAGCGGTCTGGGGGGAGAGACCCAGTACTTC. Translated: CASASGLGGETQYF.